The entry below gives a single T cell receptor beta chain sequence along with its context. Antigen unknown. This table comes from immunoSEQ multiplex PCR, and its TCRdb copy is limited to in-frame clones, with some not included. The sample has 37,000 or so clones, about 80% seen once. The source of the sample is a study of a mutant IDH1 vaccine in newly diagnosed glioma. Time point meaning: week 5, during vaccination. The investigators gave 300 ug of mutant IDH1 20-mer peptide in each vaccine dose, together with topical imiquimod. The CDR3 covers 14 residues. Per germline, CDR1 MDHEN and CDR2 SYDVKM. The trim removed 3 bases at V and 3 bases at J, leaving 4 bases unmatched.

The TCR sequence derives from a young man with glioma. The sequences come from PBMCs, collected from a glioma patient whose treatment included an IDH1 peptide vaccine. The chain couples TRBV28 to TRBJ2-7; TRBD1 aligns across 8 bases. The CDR3 sequence: CASSLGDRFYEQYF. In nucleotides, the CDR3 is TGTGCCAGCAGTTTGGGGGACAGGTTCTACGAGCAGTACTTC.